The 23 T cell receptor beta chains reported below all come from one sample, sequenced in a study of blood T cell repertoires in COVID-19. Using immunoSEQ multiplex PCR, the repertoire was profiled, and TCRdb retains in-frame clones only, with some absent. The table shows 39,000 or so clones, with about nine tenths occurring only once. Sequencing was carried out using peripheral blood. These receptors were collected from a human donor in a cohort sampled during active COVID-19.

The chain links TRBV5-6 to TRBJ2-1; D is possibly TRBD2 (5 bases). The CDR3 consists of 15 residues. Between the trimmed V and J ends, which lost 6 bases and 2 bases, there was a span of 15 bases. Germline V CDR1 and CDR2: SGHDT, YYEEEE. DNA of the CDR3: TGTGCCAGCATCGTAAGCGGCCTCGCCTACAATGAGCAGTTCTTC. Its translation is CASIVSGLAYNEQFF.

The table lists this clone with a count of one. V gene TRBV5-1 combines with J gene TRBJ2-7; 9 bases map to TRBD1. V was clipped by 4 bases and J by 3 bases; unmatched bases: 5. CDR3 size: 14 residues. Germline CDR1 SGHRS, CDR2 YFSETQ. This CDR3 reads CASSPGQGYYEQYF. The CDR3, as DNA: TGCGCCAGCAGCCCTGGACAGGGGTACTACGAGCAGTACTTC.

The J gene is TRBJ2-1, the V gene TRBV15; 11 nucleotides line up with TRBD2. CDR3 length: 15 amino acids. V trimming: 4 bases; J trimming: 8 bases; junction bases outside the gene matches: 7. Germline CDR1 LNHNV, CDR2 YYDKDF (reference sequence). The DNA for the CDR3 is TGTGCCACCAGCATTAGCGGGGGGGCCGGGGATGAGCAGTTCTTC. Its protein product is CATSISGGAGDEQFF.

This clone ranks as large. This sequence joins TRBV24-1 and TRBJ2-1; 7 bases are a match to TRBD1. The CDR3 covers 15 residues. The trim removed 2 bases at V and 5 bases at J, leaving 5 bases unmatched. Germline loops: CDR1 KGHDR, CDR2 SFDVKD. The CDR3 coding sequence is TGTGCCACCAGTGATTCGCGACAGGGACACAATGAGCAGTTCTTC. Encoded protein: CATSDSRQGHNEQFF.

V and J are TRBV9 and TRBJ2-1; 8 bases agree with TRBD2. From germline, CDR1 is SGDLS and CDR2 YYNGEE. The CDR3 runs 15 residues. V gave up 3 bases and J gave up 8 bases; unmatched junction bases: 10. CDR3 bases: TGTGCCAGCAGCGCCAGCACGGGACTAGGGTATGAGCAGTTCTTC. Translating gives CASSASTGLGYEQFF.

This clone has only one observation. The genes are TRBV6-5 and TRBJ1-2; D is unresolved. This CDR3 region has 16 residues. V dropped 2 bases and J dropped 0 bases, with 13 bases sitting between them. Germline CDR1 is MNHEY and CDR2 is SVGAGI. CDR3 bases: TGTGCCAGCAGTTACGGGAGGGCCCCGGCTAACTATGGCTACACCTTC. Translation gives CASSYGRAPANYGYTF.

This chain joins TRBV6-5 and TRBJ2-3; 10 bases fit TRBD1. Germline assignment: CDR1 MNHEY and CDR2 SVGAGI. The CDR3 sequence is 14 residues long. V lost 4 bases, J lost 4 bases, and 2 bases stayed unmatched. The CDR3 region has the DNA TGTGCCAGCAGTTGGGGACAGGGGCCAGATACGCAGTATTTT. Residues: CASSWGQGPDTQYF.

This chain links TRBV27 with TRBJ2-3; 8 nucleotides match TRBD2. Trimming cost V 5 bases and J 13 bases; bases outside gene matches: 17. Germline V gene data show CDR1 as MNHEY and CDR2 as SMNVEV (reference sequence). CDR3 size: 15 residues. The DNA of the CDR3 is TGTGCCAGCAGTCTTATCGGGAGGGGTACCCATTCAGAGTATTTT. Translated, it gives CASSLIGRGTHSEYF.

The V gene is TRBV5-6, the J gene TRBJ2-7; D remains unclear. Germline CDR1 SGHDT, CDR2 YYEEEE. Between the trimmed V and J ends, which lost 0 bases and 3 bases, there was a span of 10 bases. There are 14 residues in the CDR3. The CDR3 spells CASSLAPVNYEQYF. The CDR3 DNA reads TGTGCCAGCAGCTTGGCCCCGGTGAACTACGAGCAGTACTTC.

This rearrangement joins TRBV11-2 to TRBJ2-7; 10 positions agree with TRBD2. The CDR3 extends over 19 amino acids. From germline, CDR1 is SGHAT and CDR2 FQNNGV. V shed 5 bases and J 2 bases; nucleotides not matched to a gene: 18. The CDR3 nucleotides are TGTGCCAGCAGCATGACCCCCGCAGGGGGACTAGCGAGGACCTACGAGCAGTACTTC. Translation gives CASSMTPAGGLARTYEQYF. Together with reference TRBV11-2 and TRBJ2-7, the CDR3 gives the full variable domain: EAGVAQSPRYKIIEKRQSVAFWCNPISGHATLYWYQQILGQGPKLLIQFQNNGVVDDSQLPKDRFSAERLKGVDSTLKIQPAKLEDSAVYLCASSMTPAGGLARTYEQYFGPGTRLTVT.

With regard to this clone: Other DNA sequences within the sample encode an identical CDR3. The chain is built from TRBV2 and TRBJ1-5; D uncertain. V shed 8 bases and J shed 6 bases, with 11 bases lying between them. This CDR3 region has 12 residues. CDR1 SNHLY and CDR2 FYNNEI come from the germline V gene. CDR3 sequence reads: CASLREGQPQHF. Here the CDR3 DNA reads TGTGCCAGCTTAAGGGAGGGTCAGCCCCAGCATTTT.

The DNA for the CDR3 is TGTGCCAGCAGCCCAGTGGGGGCCGATACGCAGTATTTT. It codes for CASSPVGADTQYF. This rearrangement joins TRBV11-2 to TRBJ2-3; D is possibly TRBD1 (6 bases). The germline V and J ends were trimmed by 5 bases and 6 bases, with 12 bases remaining between them. CDR3 length equals 13 residues. Germline CDR1 and CDR2: SGHAT and FQNNGV.

The chain combines TRBV4-1 with TRBJ1-3; D is undetermined. This CDR3 is built from 14 residues. CDR1 is MGHRA and CDR2 is YSYEKL in the germline V gene. The V end lost 1 base, the J end lost 8 bases, and 12 bases lay between the germline ends. The CDR3 DNA follows: TGCGCCAGCAGCCAAGCTACGGCGAGGGACACCATATATTTT. Amino acid sequence: CASSQATARDTIYF.

The V gene is TRBV5-1, the J gene TRBJ2-2; 11 bases are a match to TRBD2. The CDR3 is 18 residues long. In germline, CDR1 is SGHRS, CDR2 YFSETQ. V dropped 1 base and J dropped 0; count of bases not matched to a gene: 5. CDR3 loop: CASSLTSGGMTNTGELFF. CDR3 DNA: TGCGCCAGCAGCTTGACTAGCGGGGGCATGACGAACACCGGGGAGCTGTTTTTT. Full variable domain (outside the CDR3, taken from reference TRBV5-1 and TRBJ2-2): KAGVTQTPRYLIKTRGQQVTLSCSPISGHRSVSWYQQTPGQGLQFLFEYFSETQRNKGNFPGRFSGRQFSNSRSEMNVSTLELGDSALYLCASSLTSGGMTNTGELFFGEGSRLTVL.

The J gene is TRBJ1-4, the V gene TRBV5-6, with D perhaps TRBD1 (6 bases). Germline loops: CDR1 SGHDT, CDR2 YYEEEE. CDR3 length equals 14 residues. Trimming took off 5 bases at V and 7 bases at J, with 15 bases between the two ends. This chain's CDR3 is CASRIRGSSEKLFF. The CDR3 DNA follows: TGTGCCAGCAGAATCAGGGGCTCCAGTGAAAAACTGTTTTTT.

The gene calls are TRBV13 and TRBJ2-7; D is perhaps TRBD2 (5 bases). Germline V lookup: CDR1 PRHDT, CDR2 FYEKMQ (reference sequence). This CDR3 has 16 residues. V lost 5 bases and J lost 2, with 19 bases in between. The CDR3 protein is CASSASPTRGPYEQYF. For the CDR3, the DNA is TGTGCCAGCAGCGCTAGCCCCACCCGGGGTCCCTACGAGCAGTACTTC. Filled out from reference TRBV13 and TRBJ2-7, the complete variable domain reads AAGVIQSPRHLIKEKRETATLKCYPIPRHDTVYWYQQGPGQDPQFLISFYEKMQSDKGSIPDRFSAQQFSDYHSELNMSSLELGDSALYFCASSASPTRGPYEQYFGPGTRLTVT.

The chain employs TRBV7-2 and TRBJ2-1; TRBD2 matches at 8 bases. CDR1 is SGHTA and CDR2 is FQGNSA in the germline V gene. There are 15 residues in the CDR3. V trimming: 1 base; J trimming: 6 bases; junction bases outside the gene matches: 5. The CDR3 DNA follows: TGTGCCAGCAGCTTAGGCCGGGGGGGCCGCAATGAGCAGTTCTTC. Amino acid sequence: CASSLGRGGRNEQFF.

The chain links TRBV6-5 to TRBJ2-7; 8 bases are a match to TRBD2. The CDR3 spans 15 residues. Trimming took 5 bases from V and 4 from J; bases not matched to a gene: 10. In germline, CDR1 is MNHEY, CDR2 SVGAGI. The CDR3 DNA sequence: TGTGCCAGCAGTAGAGGGGCTAGCGGGCGGTACGAGCAGTACTTC. The encoded protein is CASSRGASGRYEQYF.

This clone is categorized as medium-sized. The chain recombines TRBV5-4 with TRBJ2-7; TRBD1 matches 10 bases. The CDR3 has 15 amino acids. Germline CDR1 and CDR2: SGHNT and YYREEE (reference sequence). V lost 4 bases, J lost 5 bases, and 9 bases stayed unmatched. The CDR3 sequence is CASSPPGQGTDEQYF. The CDR3, as DNA: TGTGCCAGCAGCCCCCCGGGACAGGGGACTGACGAGCAGTACTTC.

V usage is TRBV7-8 and J usage is TRBJ2-7; D perhaps matches TRBD1 (5 bases). Trimming took off 1 base at V and 3 bases at J, with 10 bases between the two ends. This CDR3 region has 14 residues. Germline V lookup: CDR1 SGHVS, CDR2 FQNEAQ. CDR3 in DNA: TGTGCCAGCAGCTTAGTGCAGGGAAACTACGAGCAGTACTTC. This sequence encodes CASSLVQGNYEQYF.

This chain connects TRBV6-5 to TRBJ1-2; D not resolved. Germline V gene sequence: CDR1 MNHEY, CDR2 SVGAGI. V lost 0 bases and J lost 6, with 17 bases in between. CDR3 size: 16 residues. CDR3 coding DNA: TGTGCCAGCAGTTACTCGATGGTGCCCGGAGGCAATGGCTACACCTTC. It yields the protein CASSYSMVPGGNGYTF.

The V and J genes are TRBV12-3 or TRBV12-4 and TRBJ1-1; 7 bases are shared with TRBD1. CDR3 length: 13 amino acids. J gave up 5 bases and V 5 bases, and 5 bases lay outside the gene matches. The CDR3 loop is CASSRQGWTEAFF. DNA for the CDR3: TGTGCCAGCAGTCGACAGGGATGGACTGAAGCTTTCTTT.

V gene TRBV13 combines with J gene TRBJ1-6; 10 bases agree with TRBD1. V was pared by 4 bases and J by 3 bases, with 0 bases of the junction left unmatched. This CDR3 spans 15 amino acids. Germline assignment: CDR1 PRHDT and CDR2 FYEKMQ (reference sequence). CDR3 residues: CASSWDRGYNSPLHF. The CDR3 DNA sequence: TGTGCCAGCAGCTGGGACAGGGGCTATAATTCACCCCTCCACTTT.